Shown below are 28 T cell receptor beta chains from a single sample sequenced in a study of T cells in Graves' hyperthyroidism and ophthalmopathy. The investigators amplified TCR beta CDR3 regions from RNA transcripts. The HTBI primer set served for first-round RT-PCR of the TCR CDR3. MiXCR, run by TCRdb on the multiplex PCR reads, gives a single entry per CDR3 protein. The sample lists 500,000 to 750,000 distinct CDR3 sequences; around 45% were seen once. The sample was peripheral blood or thyroid tissue (not recorded which). Receptors originate from a young woman with Graves' hyperthyroidism.

V gene TRBV9 combines with J gene TRBJ2-7; the match to TRBD2 covers 14 bases. The CDR3 runs to 17 residues. Per germline, CDR1 SGDLS and CDR2 YYNGEE. J lost 4 bases, V lost 3 bases, and 9 bases had no gene match. For the CDR3, the DNA is TGTGCCAGCAGCGACGGGACTAGCGGGAGATCACGTTACGAGCAGTACTTC. This gives the protein CASSDGTSGRSRYEQYF.

This clonotype was recorded many times. V gene TRBV7-6 combines with J gene TRBJ2-3; 11 bases align to TRBD2. There are 15 residues in the CDR3. CDR1 SGHVS and CDR2 FNYEAQ come from the germline V gene. The J segment lost 5 bases and the V segment lost 5 bases, leaving 6 bases of the junction unmatched. DNA of the CDR3: TGTGCCAGCAGCCTCACTAGCGGGAGTGGAGATACGCAGTATTTT. The encoded protein is CASSLTSGSGDTQYF.

In the case of this clonotype: At one end, the junction sequence differs from germline, possibly due to a read error. The chain is built from TRBV20-1 and TRBJ2-7; maybe TRBD1 (6 bases). Germline assignment: CDR1 DFQATT and CDR2 SNEGSKA (reference sequence). The CDR3 runs to 14 residues. As DNA, the CDR3 is TGCAGTGCTAGGGTACAGGGCAACACCGGGGAGCTGTACTTC. It is translated as CSARVQGNTGELYF.

The chain is built from TRBV7-2 and TRBJ2-3, with D perhaps TRBD1 or TRBD2 (5 bases each). CDR1 and CDR2 from the germline V gene are SGHTA and FQGNSA. Trimming left V 7 bases short and J 5 bases short, with 16 bases between. The CDR3 is 14 residues long. The CDR3 reads CASTNGLGRDTQYF. The CDR3 nucleotides read TGTGCCAGCACAAACGGACTGGGGCGAGATACGCAGTATTTT.

The V and J genes are TRBV20-1 and TRBJ2-7; D ambiguous. Trimming left V 6 bases short and J 5 bases short, with 5 bases between. Germline V lookup: CDR1 DFQATT, CDR2 SNEGSKA (reference sequence). This CDR3 has 9 amino acids. The CDR3 loop is CSALNEQYF. For the CDR3, the DNA is TGCAGTGCCCTAAACGAGCAGTACTTC.

In regard to this clonotype: The final CDR3 position lacks the conserved phenylalanine or tryptophan, pointing to a likely read error. The DNA is left out, because the CDR3 cannot be placed on it with certainty; the CDR3 is given as TCRdb lists it. The J gene is TRBJ1-2, the V gene TRBV27; the table calls TRBD1, which could not be checked here. The V gene's germline CDR1 is MNHEY and CDR2 SMNVEV (reference sequence). The CDR3 is 12 residues long, counting both termini. Here the CDR3 reads CASSNRDRSTAY.

V and J are TRBV7-9 and TRBJ2-7, with unresolved D. Trimming stripped 5 bases from V and 3 bases from J, with 11 bases between. Per the germline V gene, CDR1 is SEHNR and CDR2 is FQNEAQ (reference sequence). This CDR3 spans 13 amino acids. The CDR3 DNA is TGTGCCAGCAGCACGAGGACGGACTACGAGCAGTACTTC. Amino acids: CASSTRTDYEQYF.

This chain connects TRBV29-1 to TRBJ2-5, with no clear D. Germline-derived CDR1 and CDR2 are SQVTM and ANQGSEA. There are 11 residues in the CDR3. V shed 4 bases and J shed 3 bases, with 6 bases lying between them. The CDR3 region is CSVGRKETQYF. CDR3 DNA sequence: TGCAGCGTTGGCCGCAAAGAGACCCAGTACTTC.

The rearrangement joins TRBV7-3 to TRBJ2-5, with D perhaps matching TRBD1 (7 bases). Between the trimmed V and J ends, which lost 0 bases and 11 bases, there was a span of 16 bases. CDR3 size: 14 residues. The germline V gene encodes CDR1 SGHTA and CDR2 FQGTGA. The chain's CDR3 is CASSLTGRGEEQYF. In DNA, the CDR3 is TGTGCCAGCAGCTTAACAGGCAGGGGGGAGGAGCAGTACTTC.

The chain carries TRBV10-3 and TRBJ2-1; the D gene could be TRBD1 or TRBD2 (5 bases each). CDR1 is ENHRY, CDR2 SYGVKD, per germline. There are 17 residues in the CDR3. Trimming stripped 4 bases from V and 6 bases from J, with 22 bases between. The CDR3 region has the DNA TGTGCCATCAGTGCGGCCCTAGGGGATCTAGAGGGCAATGAGCAGTTCTTC. This translates into CAISAALGDLEGNEQFF.

This clonotype was counted only a few times. The rearrangement uses TRBV6-2 or TRBV6-3 and TRBJ1-2; TRBD1 matches 8 bases. The junction had 8 bases not matched to a gene; V was cut back by 5 bases and J by 6 bases. Germline V gives CDR1 MNHEY, CDR2 SVGEGT. CDR3 length equals 14 residues. The CDR3 region is CASSDNRGENGYTF. The CDR3 DNA sequence: TGTGCCAGCAGTGACAACAGGGGGGAAAATGGCTACACCTTC.

Many counts were recorded for this clonotype. The V call is TRBV2, the J call TRBJ2-7; D call uncertain. The V gene lost 8 bases and the J gene lost 3 bases, with 11 bases spanning the gap. This CDR3 is 12 amino acids long. Germline V gives CDR1 SNHLY, CDR2 FYNNEI. The CDR3: CASVGPRYEQYF. CDR3 nucleotides: TGTGCCAGCGTCGGACCTCGCTACGAGCAGTACTTC.

This clonotype showed up many times. The V gene is TRBV20-1, the J gene TRBJ2-5; 7 positions match TRBD2. Trimming cost V 8 bases and J 4 bases; bases outside gene matches: 4. The CDR3 extends over 11 amino acids. Germline V lookup: CDR1 DFQATT, CDR2 SNEGSKA (reference sequence). Written as DNA, the CDR3 is TGCAGTTGGCCGGGGGGAGAGACCCAGTACTTC. Its protein product is CSWPGGETQYF.

This clonotype was picked up many times. In DNA form, the CDR3 reads TGCGCCAGCAGCCAAGCACAGGGGAAACTGTTTTTT. This translates into CASSQAQGKLFF. This chain joins TRBV4-3 and TRBJ1-4; 7 bases match TRBD1. Germline V gene sequence: CDR1 LGHNA, CDR2 YSLEER. The CDR3 is 12 amino acids. V lost 1 base, J lost 11 bases, and 1 base stayed unmatched.

This clonotype was observed many times. V is TRBV7-9 and J is TRBJ2-5; 8 bases line up with TRBD1. Germline assignment: CDR1 SEHNR and CDR2 FQNEAQ (reference sequence). With V trimmed by 7 bases and J by 4 bases, 5 bases remained unmatched. The CDR3 has 13 amino acids. This CDR3 reads CASIPDRAETQYF. CDR3 nucleotide sequence: TGTGCCAGCATCCCGGACAGGGCAGAGACCCAGTACTTC.

The chain has TRBV6-1 and TRBJ2-5, with a weak D call TRBD2 (6 bases). Trimming cost V 8 bases and J 5 bases, with 18 bases left between them. This CDR3 has 14 amino acids. Germline V CDR1 and CDR2: MNHNS, SASEGT. The CDR3 loop is CASRRSGEVETQYF. The CDR3 DNA sequence: TGTGCCAGCCGACGATCGGGAGAGGTGGAGACCCAGTACTTC.

This clonotype was seen repeatedly, ten times or more. The V and J genes are TRBV7-2 and TRBJ2-7, with no clear D. CDR3 size: 13 residues. The ends were cut back, 1 base at V and 7 bases at J, with 11 bases in the middle. Germline V gene sequence: CDR1 SGHTA, CDR2 FQGNSA. CDR3 region: CASSLDRLGEQYF. DNA of the CDR3: TGTGCCAGCAGCTTAGATCGCCTGGGGGAGCAGTACTTC.

The chain has TRBV9 and TRBJ1-5; D is unresolved. Trimming took 10 bases from V and 3 from J, leaving 5 bases between them. This CDR3 is built from 10 residues. The germline gives CDR1 SGDLS, CDR2 YYNGEE. The CDR3 sequence: CADNNQPQHF. The CDR3 DNA sequence: TGTGCCGATAACAATCAGCCCCAGCATTTT. The whole variable domain, remainder taken from reference TRBV9 and TRBJ1-5, is DSGVTQTPKHLITATGQRVTLRCSPRSGDLSVYWYQQSLDQGLQFLIQYYNGEERAKGNILERFSAQQFPDLHSELNLSSLELGDSALYFCADNNQPQHFGDGTRLSIL.

This clonotype was observed at least ten times. The chain employs TRBV7-2 and TRBJ1-2, with D hard to call. The V end was cut by 0 bases, the J end by 5 bases, with 13 bases between. Germline lookup yields CDR1 SGHTA and CDR2 FQGNSA. The CDR3 sequence is 15 residues long. This CDR3 reads CASSLAKSSTYGYTF. Here the CDR3 DNA reads TGTGCCAGCAGCTTAGCCAAGAGCTCTACGTATGGCTACACCTTC.

This clonotype was counted many times. The chain joins TRBV19 to TRBJ1-2, with D unclear. This CDR3 comprises 13 residues. Germline assignment: CDR1 LNHDA and CDR2 SQIVND (reference sequence). V was shortened by 6 bases and J by 3 bases, with 11 bases between the two germline ends. CDR3 loop: CASSQPPDYGYTF. CDR3 DNA sequence: TGTGCCAGTAGCCAACCACCTGACTATGGCTACACCTTC. Looking up the rest from reference TRBV19 and TRBJ1-2 gives the full variable domain: DGGITQSPKYLFRKEGQNVTLSCEQNLNHDAMYWYRQDPGQGLRLIYYSQIVNDFQKGDIAEGYSVSREKKESFPLTVTSAQKNPTAFYLCASSQPPDYGYTFGSGTRLTVV.

This clonotype came up once. The V gene is TRBV7-2, the J gene TRBJ1-6, with no clear D. Trimming stripped 5 bases from V and 9 bases from J, with 14 bases between. CDR1 and CDR2 (germline): SGHTA, FQGNSA. This CDR3 contains 14 residues. CDR3 sequence (DNA): TGTGCCAGCAGCCAGTTCGGAGGAGCTTCACCCCTCCACTTT. Amino acid sequence: CASSQFGGASPLHF.

In nucleotides, the CDR3 is TGTGCCAGCAGCTTTGGACTAGCGGGGATCAATGAGCAGTACTTC. This gives the protein CASSFGLAGINEQYF. The chain is built from TRBV7-6 and TRBJ2-7; the match to TRBD2 covers 12 bases. Unmatched junction bases numbered 7, after V lost 3 bases and J lost 7 bases. Germline V gives CDR1 SGHVS, CDR2 FNYEAQ. The CDR3 length is 15 residues.

CDR3 region: CASSLGLGSGNTIYF. CDR3 coding DNA: TGTGCCAGCAGCTTAGGTCTTGGCTCTGGAAACACCATATATTTT. The J gene is TRBJ1-3, the V gene TRBV7-3, with D hard to call. The germline gives CDR1 SGHTA, CDR2 FQGTGA. The V end was cut by 2 bases, the J end by 0 bases, with 8 bases between. CDR3 length: 15 residues.

V is TRBV7-2 and J is TRBJ1-4; possible D gene TRBD1, 5 bases. The CDR3 has 13 residues. Germline V gene lookup returns CDR1 SGHTA and CDR2 FQGNSA. V lost 5 bases and J lost 6, with 10 bases in between. The CDR3: CASSARVHEKLFF. The DNA for the CDR3 is TGTGCCAGCAGCGCCAGGGTTCATGAAAAACTGTTTTTT.

V gene TRBV7-9 combines with J gene TRBJ2-1; 9 bases match TRBD1. This CDR3 comprises 15 residues. With V trimmed by 6 bases and J by 4 bases, 7 bases remained unmatched. The germline V gene has CDR1 SEHNR and CDR2 FQNEAQ (reference sequence). The CDR3 nucleotides read TGTGCCAGCAGTTGGACGGGACAGGGTTACAATGAGCAGTTCTTC. Encoded protein: CASSWTGQGYNEQFF.

This chain connects TRBV10-3 to TRBJ2-5, with 14 positions matching TRBD2. Germline CDR1 ENHRY, CDR2 SYGVKD. Germline trimming cut 6 bases from V and 2 bases from J; bases unmatched to any gene: 5. The CDR3 consists of 16 residues. Written as DNA, the CDR3 is TGTGCCATCAGCCCGACTAGCGGGAGGGGGCAAGAGACCCAGTACTTC. Amino acid sequence: CAISPTSGRGQETQYF.

This clonotype was detected ten times or more. CDR3: CASSEGFGELFF. As DNA, the CDR3 is TGTGCCAGCAGTGAAGGGTTCGGGGAGCTGTTTTTT. V is TRBV25-1 and J is TRBJ2-2, with D unclear. There are 12 residues in the CDR3. The V and J ends lost 2 bases and 7 bases respectively, with 5 bases between them. CDR1 and CDR2 (germline): MGHDK, SYGVNS.

CDR3 in DNA: TGTGCCAGCAGCTTTGGGACTAGCGGGATTCGGGAGACCCAGTACTTC. Translation: CASSFGTSGIRETQYF. The V call is TRBV7-3, the J call TRBJ2-5; 13 bases are a match to TRBD2. CDR3 length: 16 residues. The V gene end was trimmed by 3 bases and the J gene end by 5 bases; junction bases not matched to a gene: 6. Looked up from germline, CDR1 is SGHTA and CDR2 is FQGTGA.